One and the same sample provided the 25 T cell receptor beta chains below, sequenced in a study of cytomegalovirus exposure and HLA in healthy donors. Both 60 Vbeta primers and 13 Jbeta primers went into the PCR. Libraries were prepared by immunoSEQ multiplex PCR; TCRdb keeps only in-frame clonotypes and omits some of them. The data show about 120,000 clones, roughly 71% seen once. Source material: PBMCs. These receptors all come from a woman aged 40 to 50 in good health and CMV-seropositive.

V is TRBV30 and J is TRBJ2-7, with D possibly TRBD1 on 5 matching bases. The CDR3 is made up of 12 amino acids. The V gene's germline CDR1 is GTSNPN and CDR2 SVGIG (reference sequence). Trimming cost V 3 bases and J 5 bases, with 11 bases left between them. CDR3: CAWRPQGNEQYF. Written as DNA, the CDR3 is TGTGCCTGGAGACCTCAGGGAAACGAGCAGTACTTC.

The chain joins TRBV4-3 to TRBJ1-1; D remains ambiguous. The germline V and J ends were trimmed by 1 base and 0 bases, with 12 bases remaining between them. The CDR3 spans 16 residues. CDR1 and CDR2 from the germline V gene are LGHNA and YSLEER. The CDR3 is CASSQGGGYMNTEAFF. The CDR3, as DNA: TGCGCCAGCAGCCAAGGAGGCGGCTACATGAACACTGAAGCTTTCTTT.

As DNA, the CDR3 is TGCGCCAGCAGCCAAGACGCGACAGGGACTGAAGCTTTCTTT. Protein product: CASSQDATGTEAFF. The chain carries TRBV4-3 and TRBJ1-1; TRBD1 matches 7 bases. Germline loops: CDR1 LGHNA, CDR2 YSLEER. After removal of 0 bases from V and 5 bases from J, the junction contained 3 bases not matched to a gene. The CDR3 has 14 amino acids.

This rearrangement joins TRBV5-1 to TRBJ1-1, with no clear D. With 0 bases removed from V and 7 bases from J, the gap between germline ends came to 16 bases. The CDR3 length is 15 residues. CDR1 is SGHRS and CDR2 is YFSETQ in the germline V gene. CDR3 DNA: TGCGCCAGCAGCTTGGATAGTCCCAGCGGGGATGAAGCTTTCTTT. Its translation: CASSLDSPSGDEAFF.

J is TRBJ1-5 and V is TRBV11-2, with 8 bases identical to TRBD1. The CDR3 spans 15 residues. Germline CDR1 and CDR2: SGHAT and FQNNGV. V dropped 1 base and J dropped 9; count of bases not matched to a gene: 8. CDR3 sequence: CASSLALAGTGPQHF. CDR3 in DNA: TGTGCCAGCAGCTTAGCGTTGGCAGGGACAGGGCCCCAGCATTTT.

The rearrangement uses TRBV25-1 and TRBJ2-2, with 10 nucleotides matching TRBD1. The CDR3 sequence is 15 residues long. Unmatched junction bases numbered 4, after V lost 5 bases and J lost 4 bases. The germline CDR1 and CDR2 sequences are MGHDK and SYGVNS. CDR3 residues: CASSRRDRGTGELFF. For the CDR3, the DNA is TGTGCCAGCAGTCGCCGGGACAGGGGCACCGGGGAGCTGTTTTTT.

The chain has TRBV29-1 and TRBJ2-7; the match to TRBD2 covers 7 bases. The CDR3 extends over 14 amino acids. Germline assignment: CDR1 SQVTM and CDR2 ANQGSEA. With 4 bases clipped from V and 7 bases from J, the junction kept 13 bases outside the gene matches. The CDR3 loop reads CSVASSWGGREQYF. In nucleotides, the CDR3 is TGCAGCGTTGCTTCCTCCTGGGGGGGAAGGGAGCAGTACTTC.

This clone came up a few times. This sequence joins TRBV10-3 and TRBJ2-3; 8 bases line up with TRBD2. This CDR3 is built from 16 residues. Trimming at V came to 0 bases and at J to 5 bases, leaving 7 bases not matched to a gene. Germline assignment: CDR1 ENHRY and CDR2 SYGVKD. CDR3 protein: CAISESSGGPLDTQYF. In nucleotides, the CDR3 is TGTGCCATCAGTGAGTCATCGGGGGGGCCCTTAGATACGCAGTATTTT.

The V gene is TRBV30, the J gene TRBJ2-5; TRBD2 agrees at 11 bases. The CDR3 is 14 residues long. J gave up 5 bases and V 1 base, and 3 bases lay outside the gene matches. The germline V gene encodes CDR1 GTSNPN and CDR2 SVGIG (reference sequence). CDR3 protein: CAWSGTSGSETQYF. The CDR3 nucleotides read TGTGCCTGGAGTGGTACTAGCGGGAGTGAGACCCAGTACTTC.

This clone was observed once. The CDR3 DNA reads TGTGCCAGCAGTTTATCGGGACAAAATCAGCCCCAGCATTTT. Translated: CASSLSGQNQPQHF. The chain carries TRBV27 and TRBJ1-5, with D possibly being TRBD1 (6 bases). V was trimmed by 0 bases and J by 4 bases, leaving 7 bases between them. CDR1 is MNHEY and CDR2 is SMNVEV in the germline V gene (reference sequence). CDR3 size: 14 residues.

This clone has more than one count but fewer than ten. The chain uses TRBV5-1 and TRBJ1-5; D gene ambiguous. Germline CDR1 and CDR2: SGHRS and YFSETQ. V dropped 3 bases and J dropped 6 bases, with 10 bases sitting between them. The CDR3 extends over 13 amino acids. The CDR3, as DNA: TGCGCCAGCAGCTATCAGGTATCTCAGCCCCAGCATTTT. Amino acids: CASSYQVSQPQHF. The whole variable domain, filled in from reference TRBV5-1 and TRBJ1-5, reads KAGVTQTPRYLIKTRGQQVTLSCSPISGHRSVSWYQQTPGQGLQFLFEYFSETQRNKGNFPGRFSGRQFSNSRSEMNVSTLELGDSALYLCASSYQVSQPQHFGDGTRLSIL.

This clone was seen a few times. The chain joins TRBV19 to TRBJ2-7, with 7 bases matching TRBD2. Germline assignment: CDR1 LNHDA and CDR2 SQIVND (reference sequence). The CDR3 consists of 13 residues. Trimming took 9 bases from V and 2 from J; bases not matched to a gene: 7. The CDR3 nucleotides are TGTGCCAGCGCCGTGGGACTAACCTACGAGCAGTACTTC. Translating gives CASAVGLTYEQYF.

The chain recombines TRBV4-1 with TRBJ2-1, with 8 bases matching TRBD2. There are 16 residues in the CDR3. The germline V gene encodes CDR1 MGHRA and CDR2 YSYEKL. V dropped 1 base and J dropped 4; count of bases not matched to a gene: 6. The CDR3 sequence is CASSQVRSSGYNEQFF. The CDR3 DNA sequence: TGCGCCAGCAGCCAAGTTAGGTCTAGCGGGTACAATGAGCAGTTCTTC.

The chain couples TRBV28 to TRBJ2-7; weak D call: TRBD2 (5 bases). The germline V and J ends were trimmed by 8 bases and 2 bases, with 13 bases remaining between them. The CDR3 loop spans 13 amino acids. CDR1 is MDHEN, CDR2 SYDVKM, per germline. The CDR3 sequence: CASDLAGTYEQYF. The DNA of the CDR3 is TGTGCCAGCGATCTAGCCGGAACCTACGAGCAGTACTTC.

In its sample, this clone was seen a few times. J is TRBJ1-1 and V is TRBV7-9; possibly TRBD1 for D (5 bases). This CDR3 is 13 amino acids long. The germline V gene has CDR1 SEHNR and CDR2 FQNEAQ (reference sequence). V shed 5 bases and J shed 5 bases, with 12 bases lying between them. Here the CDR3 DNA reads TGTGCCAGCAGCCCCCAGGGTAAGACTGAAGCTTTCTTT. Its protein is CASSPQGKTEAFF.

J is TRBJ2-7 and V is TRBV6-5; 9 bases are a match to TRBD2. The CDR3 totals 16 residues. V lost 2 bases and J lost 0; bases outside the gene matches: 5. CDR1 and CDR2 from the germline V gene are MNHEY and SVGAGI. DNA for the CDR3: TGTGCCAGCAGTTACCGTCTAGCGGGATACTCCTACGAGCAGTACTTC. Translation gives CASSYRLAGYSYEQYF.

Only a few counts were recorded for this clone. Here the CDR3 reads CASRTGQGQETQYF. The CDR3 DNA reads as TGTGCCAGCAGGACGGGACAGGGTCAAGAGACCCAGTACTTC. The rearrangement links TRBV2 to TRBJ2-5; TRBD1 matches 9 bases. Unmatched junction bases numbered 4, after V lost 6 bases and J lost 2 bases. CDR3 size: 14 residues. Germline V gives CDR1 SNHLY, CDR2 FYNNEI.

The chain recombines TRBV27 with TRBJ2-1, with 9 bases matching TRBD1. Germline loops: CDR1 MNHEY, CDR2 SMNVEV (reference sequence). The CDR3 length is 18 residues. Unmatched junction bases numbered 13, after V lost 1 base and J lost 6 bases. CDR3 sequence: CASSLLGQSRDRANEQFF. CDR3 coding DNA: TGTGCCAGCAGTTTATTAGGACAGTCCAGGGACAGGGCCAATGAGCAGTTCTTC.

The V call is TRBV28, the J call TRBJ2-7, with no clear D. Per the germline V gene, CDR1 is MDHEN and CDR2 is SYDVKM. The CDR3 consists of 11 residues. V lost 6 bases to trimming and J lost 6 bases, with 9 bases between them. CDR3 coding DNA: TGTGCCAGCAGGGGCCCTGGCGAGCAGTACTTC. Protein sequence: CASRGPGEQYF.

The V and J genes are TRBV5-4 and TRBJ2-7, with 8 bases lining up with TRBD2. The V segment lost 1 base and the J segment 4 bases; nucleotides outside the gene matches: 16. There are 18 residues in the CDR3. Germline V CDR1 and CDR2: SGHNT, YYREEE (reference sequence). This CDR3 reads CASSLRRGGRVVAYEQYF. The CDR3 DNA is TGTGCCAGCAGCTTGCGACGGGGGGGCCGGGTAGTTGCGTACGAGCAGTACTTC.

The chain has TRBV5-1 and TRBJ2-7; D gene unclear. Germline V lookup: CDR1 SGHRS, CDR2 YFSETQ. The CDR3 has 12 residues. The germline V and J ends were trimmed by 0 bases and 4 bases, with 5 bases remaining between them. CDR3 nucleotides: TGCGCCAGCAGCTTGGACGGTTACGAGCAGTACTTC. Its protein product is CASSLDGYEQYF. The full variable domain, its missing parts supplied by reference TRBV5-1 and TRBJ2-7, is KAGVTQTPRYLIKTRGQQVTLSCSPISGHRSVSWYQQTPGQGLQFLFEYFSETQRNKGNFPGRFSGRQFSNSRSEMNVSTLELGDSALYLCASSLDGYEQYFGPGTRLTVT.

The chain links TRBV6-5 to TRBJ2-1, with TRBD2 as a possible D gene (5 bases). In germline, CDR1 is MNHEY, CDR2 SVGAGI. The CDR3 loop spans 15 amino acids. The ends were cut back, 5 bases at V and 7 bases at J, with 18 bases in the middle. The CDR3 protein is CASSLLAVLGNEQFF. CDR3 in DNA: TGTGCCAGCAGTCTCCTAGCCGTTTTGGGGAATGAGCAGTTCTTC.

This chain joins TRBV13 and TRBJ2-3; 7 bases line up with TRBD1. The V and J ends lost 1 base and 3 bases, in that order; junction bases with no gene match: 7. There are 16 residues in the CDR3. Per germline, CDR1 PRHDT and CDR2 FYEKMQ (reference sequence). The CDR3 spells CASSLAVRGITDTQYF. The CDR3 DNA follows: TGTGCCAGCAGCTTAGCGGTCAGGGGGATAACAGATACGCAGTATTTT.

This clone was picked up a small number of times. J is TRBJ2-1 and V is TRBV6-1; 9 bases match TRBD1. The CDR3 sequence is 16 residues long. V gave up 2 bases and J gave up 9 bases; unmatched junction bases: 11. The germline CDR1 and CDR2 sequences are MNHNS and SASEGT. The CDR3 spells CASSENLQGARSEQFF. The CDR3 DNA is TGTGCCAGCAGTGAAAACTTACAGGGGGCGCGCAGTGAGCAGTTCTTC.

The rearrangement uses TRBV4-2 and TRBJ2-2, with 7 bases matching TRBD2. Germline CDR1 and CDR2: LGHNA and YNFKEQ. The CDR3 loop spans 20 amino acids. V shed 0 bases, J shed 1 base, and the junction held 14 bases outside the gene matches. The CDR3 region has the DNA TGTGCCAGCAGCCAAGATCAGGTGGGAGGGCCTCGTGTGAACACCGGGGAGCTGTTTTTT. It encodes CASSQDQVGGPRVNTGELFF.